This T cell receptor (beta chain) originates from a study of blood T cells in healthy people across ages. Study-wide results and limits: Donor CMV status, an unknown factor, possibly confounded changes in expanded clonotypes. More naive CD4+ cells and higher diversity were found in long-lived than in aged donors.

Alongside a J-beta primer mix, a sample-barcoded 5' primer served in a second PCR lasting about 7 to 11 cycles. Via MiXCR, TCRdb re-called the 5' RACE reads, giving one row per CDR3 protein. This table has about 780,000 distinct CDR3 sequences, about 62% appearing once. The donors, aged 6 to 90, were healthy Caucasians from Russia. Per individual sample, total RNA of at least 5.5 micrograms was extracted. Trimming removed 6 bases at V and 5 bases at J, with 13 bases between. The CDR3 is made up of 13 amino acids. CDR1 and CDR2 from the germline V gene are MRHNA and SNTAGT. About this clonotype: Its antigen is not known.

The rearrangement links TRBV6-4 to TRBJ1-1; D remains ambiguous. Sequenced input: blood. This clonotype was sampled from a man aged 25-40 years in good health. CDR3 in DNA: TGTGCCAGCAGCGCCAACGGGCGGACTGAAGCTTTCTTT. Translated, it gives CASSANGRTEAFF.